What follows is one TCR beta chain and its context. Its cognate antigen is unknown. Assay execution took place at the deep level. Repertoires were generated with immunoSEQ multiplex PCR, while TCRdb's copy carries only in-frame clones and drops some. The sample holds 2 million or so clones, roughly 94% seen once. Nashville, Tennessee was home to all donors, each a Caucasian adult. Trimming at V came to 10 bases and at J to 6 bases, leaving 6 bases not matched to a gene. CDR1 LNHDA and CDR2 SQIVND come from the germline V gene (reference sequence). This CDR3 has 13 amino acids. This entry comes from a study of shared clonotypes between healthy human individuals. Study-level points and caveats: The represented genetic and exposure-history diversity was limited by the small number of donors. Tissue TCR repertoires likely differ from these blood-only repertoires.

This rearrangement joins TRBV19 to TRBJ2-7; 13 bases are a match to TRBD2. Specimen: naive CD4+ T cells sorted from blood. Subset specified: CD45RA+ positively selected. The receptor's source is a man aged 18 to 35 in good health. The CDR3 protein is CATGLAGVAEQYF. The CDR3 DNA is TGTGCCACCGGACTAGCGGGGGTCGCCGAGCAGTACTTC.